The rows below give T cell receptor beta chains drawn from one sample of a study of cytomegalovirus exposure and HLA in healthy donors. This table comes from immunoSEQ multiplex PCR, and its TCRdb copy is limited to in-frame clones, with some not included. Of hundreds of thousands of clones in the sample, roughly 88% were seen once. Sequencing was done on a sample of PBMCs. These TCRs come from a boy between 2 and 15 years old in good health and CMV-seronegative. CDR3s include the opening cysteine and the closing phenylalanine or tryptophan. D genes are given only for firm matches. Rows may omit the clone size; those that give it use once, few, many or a size class.

D gene | J gene | V gene | clone size | CDR3 DNA | CDR3 protein
NA | TRBJ2-1 | TRBV5-5 | NA | TGTGCCAGCAGCTCCGCCCCAGCGGCCTCCTACAATGAGCAGTTCTTC | CASSSAPAASYNEQFF
NA | TRBJ2-1 | TRBV10-3 | NA | TGTGCCTGGGGACGGACAGCTTGCTGTTACAATGAGCAGTTCTTC | CAWGRTACCYNEQFF
TRBD2 | TRBJ2-1 | TRBV7-2 | NA | TGTGCCAGCAGTCCCTTAGCGGGGGGCGCCCCTGAGCAGTTCTTC | CASSPLAGGAPEQFF
NA | TRBJ2-4 | TRBV15 | NA | TGTGCCACCAGTCCTACAGGGCAGATAGCCAAAAACATTCAGTACTTC | CATSPTGQIAKNIQYF
TRBD1 | TRBJ1-5 | TRBV19 | NA | TGTGCCAGTAGTCCTAAGACAGGGCGCAGGCCCCAGCATTTT | CASSPKTGRRPQHF
NA | TRBJ2-5 | TRBV6-1 | NA | TGTGCCAGCAGTGAGTATGCGGGGAGGGGGCAAGAGACCCAGTACTTC | CASSEYAGRGQETQYF
NA | TRBJ1-1 | TRBV5-1 | NA | TGCGCCAGCAGCTTAGGGGCAGGGGCACAAGCTTTCTTT | CASSLGAGAQAFF
NA | TRBJ2-2 | TRBV10-3 | NA | TGTGCCATCAGTCAACAGGGAGGGGAATCCGGGGAGCTGTTTTTT | CAISQQGGESGELFF
NA | TRBJ2-6 | TRBV27 | NA | TGTGCCAGCAGTTTGACATCTGGGGCCAACGTCCTGACTTTC | CASSLTSGANVLTF
NA | TRBJ2-5 | TRBV5-4 | NA | TGTGCCAGCAGCTCCTTGGGACCTGGGGGGCAAGAGACCCAGTACTTC | CASSSLGPGGQETQYF
TRBD1 | TRBJ1-2 | TRBV11-2 | NA | TGTGCCAGCAGCTCAACGACAGGGAGGCCTTATGGCTACACCTTC | CASSSTTGRPYGYTF
NA | TRBJ2-5 | TRBV5-1 | once | TGCGCCAGCAGCGCAAGGGAGACTGGGGTCGGGGAGACCCAGTACTTC | CASSARETGVGETQYF
NA | TRBJ1-5 | TRBV9 | once | TGTGCCAGCAGCGTAGACGGAGGAAGCAATCAGCCCCAGCATTTT | CASSVDGGSNQPQHF